In this sample, the clone carrying this TCR beta chain turned up a few times. Its antigen is as yet unknown. This sample was included in a study of OX40 agonist ivuxolimab in advanced cancers. As for the study in general: Patients received the agonistic anti-OX40 (CD134) antibody ivuxolimab. Points from the study as a whole: Relative to CD4+, CD8+ T cells held more expanded clones on average. Partial responders dosed at 0.1-3.0 mg/kg displayed clonal expansion ranking among the lowest. At doses 0.1 to 3.0 mg/kg, CD4+ and CD8+ clones expanded.

The assay was immunoSEQ multiplex PCR, and TCRdb's table has in-frame clones only and misses some. Of about 74,000 clones in the sample, approximately 79% are singletons; the top ten hold approximately 7%. The ends lost 0 bases at V and 2 bases at J; junction bases unmatched: 5. The CDR3 covers 16 residues. The V gene's germline CDR1 is SGHRS and CDR2 YFSETQ. The sequence was collected from an adult with an advanced solid tumor such as melanoma, head and neck, liver or kidney cancer. Sequenced here: CD4+ or CD8+ T cells sorted from blood, sampled in a trial of the OX40 agonist ivuxolimab. This chain links TRBV5-1 with TRBJ2-5; 9 nucleotides agree with TRBD2. The CDR3 is CASSLGPSGKQETQYF. The CDR3 nucleotides read TGCGCCAGCAGCTTGGGCCCTAGCGGGAAACAAGAGACCCAGTACTTC.